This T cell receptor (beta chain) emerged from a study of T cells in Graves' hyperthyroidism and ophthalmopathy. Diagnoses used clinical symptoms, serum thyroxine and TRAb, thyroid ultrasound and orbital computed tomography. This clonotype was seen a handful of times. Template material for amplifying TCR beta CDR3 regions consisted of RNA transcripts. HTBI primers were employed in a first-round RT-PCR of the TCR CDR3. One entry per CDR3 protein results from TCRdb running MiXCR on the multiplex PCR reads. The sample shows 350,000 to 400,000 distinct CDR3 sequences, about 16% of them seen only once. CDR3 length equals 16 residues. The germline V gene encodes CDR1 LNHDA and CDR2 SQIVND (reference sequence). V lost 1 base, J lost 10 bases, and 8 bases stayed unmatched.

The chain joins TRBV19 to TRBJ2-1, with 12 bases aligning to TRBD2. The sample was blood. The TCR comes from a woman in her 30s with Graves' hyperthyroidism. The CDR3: CASSIALAGGPGEQFF. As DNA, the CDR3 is TGTGCCAGTAGTATAGCTCTAGCGGGAGGGCCTGGGGAGCAGTTCTTC.